This T cell receptor (beta chain) is drawn from a study of radiotherapy plus CTLA-4 blockade in lung cancer. Only in-frame clones appear in the TCRdb table, and some are missing; sequencing was by immunoSEQ multiplex PCR. Here the sample spans tens of thousands of clones, around 87% being singletons. V was cut by 7 bases and J by 11 bases, with 14 bases left in between. The CDR3 length is 11 residues. Germline CDR1 is LNHDA and CDR2 is SQIVND (reference sequence). The TCR originated in a human donor with non-small cell lung cancer that progressed on radiotherapy plus ipilimumab. The sequencing used peripheral blood, collected from a patient treated with radiotherapy plus ipilimumab. V and J are TRBV19 and TRBJ1-1; D is unresolved. CDR3 residues: CASIRSGEAFF. The CDR3 coding sequence is TGTGCCAGTATTCGATCGGGCGAGGCTTTCTTT.